A single T cell receptor (beta chain) is shown here with its context. This sample is drawn from a study of blood T cell repertoires in COVID-19. Study background: From the United States, Italy and Spain came samples of acute and convalescent COVID-19. Sample material is recorded as cDNA or gDNA derived from T cells, B-cell-depleted T cells, or PBMCs.

V was clipped by 2 bases and J by 4 bases, with 9 bases between them. The germline V gene has CDR1 SGHNT and CDR2 YENEEA. This CDR3 contains 14 residues. Original data processing: The assay estimated nucleated cells by amplifying reference gene primers. The method was immunoSEQ multiplex PCR; TCRdb's version includes in-frame clones alone and lacks a portion of them. V, J and clone size reflect that table, while D and trimming were determined from the DNA. Here the sample spans hundreds of thousands of clones, approximately 88% being singletons. This TCR was sampled from a woman in her thirties with COVID-19, enrolled during active disease. The V call is TRBV11-3, the J call TRBJ1-3; D unclear. The source material was peripheral blood. CDR3 nucleotide sequence: TGTGCCAGCAGCTTATATCCAGAAGGAAACACCATATATTTT. It codes for CASSLYPEGNTIYF.